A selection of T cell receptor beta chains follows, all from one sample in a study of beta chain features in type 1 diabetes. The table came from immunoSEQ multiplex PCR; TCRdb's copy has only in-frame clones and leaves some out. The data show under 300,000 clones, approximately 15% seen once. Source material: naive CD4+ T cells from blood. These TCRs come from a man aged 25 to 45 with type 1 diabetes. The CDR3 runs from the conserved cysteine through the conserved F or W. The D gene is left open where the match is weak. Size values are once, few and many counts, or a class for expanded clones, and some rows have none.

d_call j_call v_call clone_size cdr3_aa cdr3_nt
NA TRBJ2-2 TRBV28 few CASSPTNTGELFF TGTGCCAGCAGTCCCACGAACACCGGGGAGCTGTTTTTT
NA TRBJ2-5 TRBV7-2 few CASSRPQGRETQYF TGTGCCAGCAGCCGCCCCCAGGGGCGGGAGACCCAGTACTTC
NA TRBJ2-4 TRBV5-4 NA CASSLDGLRDIQYF TGTGCCAGCAGCTTGGATGGGCTCAGGGACATTCAGTACTTC
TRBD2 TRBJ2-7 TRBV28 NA CASSLGTSPYEQYF TGTGCCAGCAGTTTAGGGACTAGCCCCTACGAGCAGTACTTC
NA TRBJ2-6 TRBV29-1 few CSVYSGANVLTF TGCAGCGTCTACTCTGGGGCCAACGTCCTGACTTTC
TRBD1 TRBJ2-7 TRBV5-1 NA CASSRGQGAYEQYF TGCGCCAGCAGCCGAGGACAGGGCGCCTACGAGCAGTACTTC
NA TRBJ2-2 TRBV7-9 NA CASTPGSTGELFF TGTGCCAGCACCCCGGGAAGTACCGGGGAGCTGTTTTTT
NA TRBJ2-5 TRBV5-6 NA CASSLTRAFYQETQYF TGTGCCAGCAGCTTGACCAGGGCGTTCTACCAAGAGACCCAGTACTTC
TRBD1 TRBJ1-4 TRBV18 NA CASSPTGTGTGKLFF TGTGCCAGCTCACCTACCGGGACAGGGACCGGAAAACTGTTTTTT
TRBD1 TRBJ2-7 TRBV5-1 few CASRSGTGGYEQYF TGCGCCAGCAGGTCCGGGACAGGGGGCTACGAGCAGTACTTC
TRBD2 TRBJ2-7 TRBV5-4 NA CASSLASGGEQYF TGTGCCAGCAGCTTGGCTAGCGGGGGTGAGCAGTACTTC
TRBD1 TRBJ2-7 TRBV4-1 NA CASSQGQRRYF TGCGCCAGCAGCCAGGGACAGAGGCGGTACTTC
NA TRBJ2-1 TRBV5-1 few CASSFEANEQFF TGCGCCAGCAGCTTTGAAGCTAATGAGCAGTTCTTC
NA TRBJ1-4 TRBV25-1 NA CASRETGSSEKLFF TGTGCCAGCAGGGAAACAGGGTCTTCTGAAAAACTGTTTTTT
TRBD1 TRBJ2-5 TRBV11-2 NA CASSLRAGGETQYF TGTGCCAGCAGCTTGAGGGCAGGGGGCGAGACCCAGTACTTC
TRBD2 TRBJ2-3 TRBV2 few CASRGLVDTQYF TGTGCCAGCAGAGGACTAGTAGATACGCAGTATTTT
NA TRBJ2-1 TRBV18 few CASSPLEKSSYNEQFF TGTGCCAGCTCACCACTCGAAAAGAGCTCCTACAATGAGCAGTTCTTC
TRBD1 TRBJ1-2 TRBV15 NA CATSSGDRGLDYGYTF TGTGCCACCAGCAGTGGGGACAGGGGTTTGGACTATGGCTACACCTTC
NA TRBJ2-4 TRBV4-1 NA CASSQDGGGAKNIQYF TGCGCCAGCAGCCAAGACGGAGGGGGCGCCAAAAACATTCAGTACTTC
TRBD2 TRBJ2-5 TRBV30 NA CAWSGLAETQYF TGTGCCTGGAGCGGACTAGCCGAGACCCAGTACTTC
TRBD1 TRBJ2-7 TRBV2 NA CATRRDSDSYEQYF TGTGCCACCCGCCGGGACAGTGACTCCTACGAGCAGTACTTC
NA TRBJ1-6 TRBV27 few CASSLSLSSPLHF TGTGCCAGCAGTTTATCCCTGAGCTCACCCCTCCACTTT